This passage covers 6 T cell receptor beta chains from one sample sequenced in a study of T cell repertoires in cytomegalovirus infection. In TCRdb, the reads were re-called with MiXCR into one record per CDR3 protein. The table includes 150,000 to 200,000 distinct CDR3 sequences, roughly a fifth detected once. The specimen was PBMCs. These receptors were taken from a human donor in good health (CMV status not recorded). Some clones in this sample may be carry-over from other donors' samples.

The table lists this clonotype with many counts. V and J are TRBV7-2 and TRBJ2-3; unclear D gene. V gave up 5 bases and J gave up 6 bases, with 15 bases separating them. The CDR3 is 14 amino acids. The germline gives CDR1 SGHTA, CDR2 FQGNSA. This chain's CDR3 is CASSPAQLGDTQYF. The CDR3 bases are TGTGCCAGCAGCCCGGCCCAGCTTGGGGATACGCAGTATTTT.

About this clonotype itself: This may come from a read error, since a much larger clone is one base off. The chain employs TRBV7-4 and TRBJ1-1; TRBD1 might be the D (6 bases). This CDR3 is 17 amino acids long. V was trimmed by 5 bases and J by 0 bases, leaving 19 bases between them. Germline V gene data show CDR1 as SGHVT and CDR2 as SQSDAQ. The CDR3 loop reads CASSNAPGGRMNTEAFF. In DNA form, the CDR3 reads TGTGCCAGCAGCAATGCTCCCGGGGGCAGAATGAACACTGAAGCTTTCTTT.

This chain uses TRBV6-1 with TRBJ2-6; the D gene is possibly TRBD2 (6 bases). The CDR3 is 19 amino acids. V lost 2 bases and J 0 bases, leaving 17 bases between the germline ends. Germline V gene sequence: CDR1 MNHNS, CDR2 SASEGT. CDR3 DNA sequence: TGTGCCAGCAGTGAACGGGGGATCTCCCTTTTCTCTGGGGCCAACGTCCTGACTTTC. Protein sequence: CASSERGISLFSGANVLTF.

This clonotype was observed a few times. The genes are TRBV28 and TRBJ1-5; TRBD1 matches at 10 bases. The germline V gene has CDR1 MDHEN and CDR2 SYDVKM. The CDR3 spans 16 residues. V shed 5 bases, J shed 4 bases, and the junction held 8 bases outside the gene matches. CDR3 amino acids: CASSGRDRGKNQPQHF. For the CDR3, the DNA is TGTGCCAGCAGTGGCCGGGACAGGGGAAAGAATCAGCCCCAGCATTTT.

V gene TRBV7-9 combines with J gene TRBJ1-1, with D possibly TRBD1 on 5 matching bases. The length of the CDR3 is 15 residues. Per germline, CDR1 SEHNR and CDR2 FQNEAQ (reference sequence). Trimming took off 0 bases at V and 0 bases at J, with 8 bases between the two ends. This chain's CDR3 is CASSLAGRVNTEAFF. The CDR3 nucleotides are TGTGCCAGCAGCTTAGCGGGCAGGGTGAACACTGAAGCTTTCTTT.

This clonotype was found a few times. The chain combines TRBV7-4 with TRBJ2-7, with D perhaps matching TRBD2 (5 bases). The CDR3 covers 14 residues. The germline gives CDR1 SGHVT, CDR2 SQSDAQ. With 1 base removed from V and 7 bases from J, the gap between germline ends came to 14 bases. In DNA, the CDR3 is TGTGCCAGCAGCTTAGTTAACGGCGGCGGGGAGCAGTACTTC. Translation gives CASSLVNGGGEQYF.